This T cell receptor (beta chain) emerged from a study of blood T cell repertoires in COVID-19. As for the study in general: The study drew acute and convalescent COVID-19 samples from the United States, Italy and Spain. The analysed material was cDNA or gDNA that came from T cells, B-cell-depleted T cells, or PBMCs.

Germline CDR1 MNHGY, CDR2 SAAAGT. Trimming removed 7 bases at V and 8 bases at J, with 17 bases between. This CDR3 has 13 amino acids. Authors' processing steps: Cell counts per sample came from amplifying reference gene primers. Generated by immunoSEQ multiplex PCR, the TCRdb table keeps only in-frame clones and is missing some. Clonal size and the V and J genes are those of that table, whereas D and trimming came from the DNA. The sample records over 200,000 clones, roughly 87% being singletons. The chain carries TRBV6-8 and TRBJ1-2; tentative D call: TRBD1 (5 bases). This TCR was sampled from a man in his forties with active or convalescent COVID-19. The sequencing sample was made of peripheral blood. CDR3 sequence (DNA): TGTGCCAGCAATGGGTGCAGGGCGCCCGGCTACACCTTC. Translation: CASNGCRAPGYTF.